In this sample, the clone carrying this T cell receptor (beta chain) turned up a few times. What it binds is not known. Noted time point: patch test 2, 6 weeks after DPC sensitization. The treatment is: therapeutic diphenylcyclopropenone sensitization with weekly scalp DPC. People who gave samples had alopecia, were 18 to 70 years old, and were suitable for DPC. The source of the sample is a study of human T cells and chemical hapten exposure. Study context: 2% DPC applied to an approximately 2 cm by approximately 2 cm arm area sensitized donors. Small differences in pooled library volume mainly drove the variation in TCR yields per sample. Notes on the study in general: DPC sensitization left the count of TCRs above 1 in 1000 unchanged.

TCRdb passed the RACE reads through MiXCR, listing each CDR3 protein once. This sample has some 44,000 distinct CDR3 sequences, with more than 8.5% found just once. Germline CDR1 is MNHEY and CDR2 is SVGEGT. This CDR3 contains 12 residues. The V end was cut by 8 bases, the J end by 4 bases, with 11 bases between. The chain links TRBV6-2 or TRBV6-3 to TRBJ2-5; either TRBD1 or TRBD2 may fit D (6 bases each). The sequence came from a woman in her 40s with alopecia areata. Some clones in this sample may be carry-over from other donors' samples. The sequencing used whole blood, collected in connection with sensitization to the hapten diphenylcyclopropenone (DPC). The CDR3 spells CASEGGAETQYF. The CDR3 bases are TGTGCCAGCGAGGGGGGAGCAGAGACCCAGTACTTC.